This TCR beta chain originates from a study of cytomegalovirus exposure and HLA in healthy donors. Study results and limitations: By a later analysis, the bulk of CMV-associated TCR beta chains appeared HLA-restricted.

PCR amplification relied on 60 Vbeta primers (plus 13 Jbeta primers). Clones were read by immunoSEQ multiplex PCR, and TCRdb kept only the in-frame ones, dropping some. This table holds approximately 130,000 clones, around 80% found once. The CDR3 runs to 15 residues. Looked up from germline, CDR1 is PRHDT and CDR2 is FYEKMQ (reference sequence). J lost 5 bases, V lost 3 bases, and 10 bases had no gene match. Of note for this clone: Its antigen remains unknown.

The chain recombines TRBV13 with TRBJ2-7, with 7 positions matching TRBD1. This TCR came from a man in his fifties or sixties in good health and CMV-seronegative. Sequencing used PBMCs. This CDR3 reads CASSLFPRGRDEQYF. The CDR3 DNA reads as TGTGCCAGCAGCTTGTTTCCTAGGGGGCGCGACGAGCAGTACTTC.